One T cell receptor beta chain is described in this entry. This may be a read error: a much more frequent sequence differs by one nucleotide. Amplified material comprised TCR beta CDR3 regions derived from RNA transcripts. The first round was an RT-PCR with HTBI primers, and the second round was a multiplex PCR. TCRdb re-called the multiplex PCR reads with MiXCR, one entry per CDR3 protein. The table lists some 1.1 million distinct CDR3 sequences, about two fifths of them singletons. Clinical symptoms, serum thyroxine, TRAb, thyroid ultrasound and orbital computed tomography determined diagnosis. Germline CDR1 is LNHDA and CDR2 is SQIVND (reference sequence). The CDR3 consists of 16 residues. The data were obtained in a study of Graves' ophthalmopathy and Graves' hyperthyroidism.

The V and J genes are TRBV19 and TRBJ1-1; a weak D match, TRBD1 (5 bases). Sequenced sample: peripheral blood or thyroid tissue (not recorded which). This clonotype originated in an adult man with Graves' hyperthyroidism. The CDR3 here is CDSSTTGTDLPRGGFF. DNA of the CDR3: TGTGACAGTAGTACCACCGGGACGGACCTACCACGGGGGGGTTTCTTT.